This is a list of T cell receptor beta chains from one sample in a study of molecular identifiers for immune sequencing clone quantification. In TCRdb, the PCR reads were re-called with MiXCR into one record per CDR3 protein. The sample lists 550,000 to 750,000 distinct CDR3 sequences, 20% occurring once. The sample consisted of naive CD8+ T cells from blood, with Jurkat cell RNA spiked in. The source of these receptors is a human donor in good health. Some libraries in this study had Jurkat cell RNA spiked in. Both conserved end residues are part of each CDR3. A D gene is named only where the DNA matches it firmly. Clone size is stated in some rows and not others, as once, few, many or a class when expanded.

clone_size	d_call	v_call	j_call	cdr3_nt	cdr3_aa
-	-	TRBV9	TRBJ2-3	TGTGCCAGCAGCGTTCAGGACGGAGGGCAGTATTTT	CASSVQDGGQYF
many	-	TRBV29-1	TRBJ2-7	TGCAGCGCTCTAACAGGTCGCGGGGAGCAGTACTTC	CSALTGRGEQYF
-	TRBD2	TRBV7-6	TRBJ2-1	TGTGCCAGCAGCCAAATACTAGCGGGAGGGCCATCGGATGAGCAGTTCTTC	CASSQILAGGPSDEQFF
many	TRBD1	TRBV12-3/TRBV12-4	TRBJ1-1	TGTGCCAGCAGTTTAATAAACAGGGGGAACACTGAAGCTTTCTTT	CASSLINRGNTEAFF
few	-	TRBV3-1	TRBJ1-2	TGTGCCAGCAGCCCGGGCCCCCGCAACTATGGCTACACCTTC	CASSPGPRNYGYTF
-	-	TRBV12-3/TRBV12-4	TRBJ2-2	TGTGCCAGCAGTACCCCCCTGGCACCGAGAGAACCGAACACCGGGGAGCTGTTTTTT	CASSTPLAPREPNTGELFF
-	-	TRBV9	TRBJ2-7	TGTGCCAGCAGCGTAGCAGGGTCGGGAGCCCTCTACGAGCAGTACTTC	CASSVAGSGALYEQYF
few	TRBD1	TRBV2	TRBJ2-7	TGTGCCAGCAGCAAGATCGGGACAGCCGTACCCTACGAGCAGTACTTC	CASSKIGTAVPYEQYF
many	-	TRBV27	TRBJ1-1	TGTGCCAGCAGTTTTGGGGTTCGGGGCACTGAAGCTTTCTTT	CASSFGVRGTEAFF
-	-	TRBV12-5	TRBJ1-3	TGTGCTAGTGGTGTTCCGGGACATATCTCTGGAGACACCATATATTTT	CASGVPGHISGDTIYF
few	-	TRBV7-9	TRBJ1-2	TGTGCCAGCAGCTTAGGAAACGTCAGGTCGGGTGGCTATGGCTACACCTTC	CASSLGNVRSGGYGYTF
few	-	TRBV15	TRBJ1-4	TGTGCCACCAGAGATAATGAAAAACTGTTTTTT	CATRDNEKLFF
many	TRBD2	TRBV5-1	TRBJ2-1	TGCGCCAGCAGCTTCCGACTAGCGGGGTACAATGAGCAGTTCTTC	CASSFRLAGYNEQFF
-	TRBD1	TRBV3-1	TRBJ1-2	TGTGCCAGCAGCCAAAGACCGGGACAGGGGTACTATGGCTACACCTTC	CASSQRPGQGYYGYTF
few	-	TRBV6-1	TRBJ1-4	TGTGCCAGCAGTGAAGCGCTGAAGAGTTTTGAAAAACTGTTTTTT	CASSEALKSFEKLFF
few	-	TRBV7-9	TRBJ1-1	TGTGCCAGCAGCTTACTCGGCCGGGCGGGGACTGAAGCTTTCTTT	CASSLLGRAGTEAFF
few	TRBD2	TRBV5-8	TRBJ2-3	TGTGCCAGCAGCTTGGTTTTTGGGAGGGCCGCAGATACGCAGTATTTT	CASSLVFGRAADTQYF
many	TRBD2	TRBV6-2/TRBV6-3	TRBJ2-7	TGTGCCACCAACCCGGGACTAGCTTACGAGCAGTACTTC	CATNPGLAYEQYF
few	TRBD2	TRBV28	TRBJ2-5	TGTGCCAGCAGTTTACCGACTAGCGGGCGGGAGACCCAGTACTTC	CASSLPTSGRETQYF
many	-	TRBV5-4	TRBJ2-3	TGCGCCAGCAGCTTTGATGTTAGCACAGATACGCAGTATTTT	CASSFDVSTDTQYF
-	-	TRBV20-1	TRBJ1-5	TGCAGTGCTAGTGGGAATAAGAGAAGCAATCAGCCCCAGCATTTT	CSASGNKRSNQPQHF
many	-	TRBV4-3	TRBJ2-7	TGCGCCAGCAGCCACACTACAGGGTACGAGCAGTACTTC	CASSHTTGYEQYF
many	-	TRBV7-2	TRBJ2-3	TGTGCCAGCAGCTTACTTCCCGGGACTTCTAGCACAGATACGCAGTATTTT	CASSLLPGTSSTDTQYF
many	-	TRBV14	TRBJ1-2	TGTGCCAGCAGCCAAGACGGGAGTGAGTATGGCTACACCTTC	CASSQDGSEYGYTF
-	-	TRBV21-1	TRBJ2-3	TGTGCCAGCAGCAGTGACAGGGGCTCTAGCACAGATACGCAGTATTTT	CASSSDRGSSTDTQYF
-	-	TRBV11-2	TRBJ2-6	TGTGCCAGCAGCCTCAGCGGGGGGGCCAACGTCCTGACTTTC	CASSLSGGANVLTF
many	TRBD2	TRBV7-8	TRBJ2-5	TGTGCCAGCAGCCCCTCGCGCGGGGGAGGAGAGACCCAGTACTTC	CASSPSRGGGETQYF
many	-	TRBV4-3	TRBJ2-7	TGCGCCAGCAGCCAACTTCGAGGTGGCGAGCAGTACTTC	CASSQLRGGEQYF